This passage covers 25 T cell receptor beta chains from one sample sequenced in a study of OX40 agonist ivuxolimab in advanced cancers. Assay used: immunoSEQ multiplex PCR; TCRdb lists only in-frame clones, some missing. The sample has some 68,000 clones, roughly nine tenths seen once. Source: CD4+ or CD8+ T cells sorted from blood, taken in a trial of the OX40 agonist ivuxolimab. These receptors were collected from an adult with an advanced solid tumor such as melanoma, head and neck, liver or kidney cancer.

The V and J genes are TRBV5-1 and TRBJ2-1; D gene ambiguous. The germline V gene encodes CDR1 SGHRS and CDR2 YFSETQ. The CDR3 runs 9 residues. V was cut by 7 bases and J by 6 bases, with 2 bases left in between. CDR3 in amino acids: CASANEQFF. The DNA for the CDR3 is TGCGCCAGCGCCAATGAGCAGTTCTTC.

In nucleotides, the CDR3 is TGTGCCAGCAGCTTGGCCGTAGCGGGGGGAATTGACGAGCAGTACTTC. It encodes CASSLAVAGGIDEQYF. The V and J genes are TRBV5-4 and TRBJ2-7; 10 bases match TRBD2. The germline V gene encodes CDR1 SGHNT and CDR2 YYREEE (reference sequence). The CDR3 covers 16 residues. V trimming: 0 bases; J trimming: 5 bases; junction bases outside the gene matches: 8.

In nucleotides, the CDR3 is TGTGCCAGCAGCCCTCAGGACATAACCTACGAGCAGTACTTC. Translating it yields CASSPQDITYEQYF. The chain combines TRBV9 with TRBJ2-7; a possible D gene is TRBD1 (5 bases). Germline V lookup: CDR1 SGDLS, CDR2 YYNGEE. Between the trimmed V and J ends, which lost 4 bases and 2 bases, there was a span of 13 bases. The CDR3 is 14 amino acids.

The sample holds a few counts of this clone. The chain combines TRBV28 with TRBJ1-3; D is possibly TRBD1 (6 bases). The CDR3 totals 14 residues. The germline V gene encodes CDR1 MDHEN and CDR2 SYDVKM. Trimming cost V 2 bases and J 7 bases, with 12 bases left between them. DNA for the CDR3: TGTGCCAGCAGTTTAGTGGGGGGCGCGAACACCATATATTTT. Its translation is CASSLVGGANTIYF.

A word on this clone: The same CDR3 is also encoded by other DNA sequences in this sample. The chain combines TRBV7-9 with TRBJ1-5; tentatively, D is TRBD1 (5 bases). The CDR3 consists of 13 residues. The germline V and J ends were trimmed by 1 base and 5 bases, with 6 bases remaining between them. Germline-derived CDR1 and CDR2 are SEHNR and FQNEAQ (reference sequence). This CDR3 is CASSLEGDQPQHF. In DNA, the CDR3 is TGTGCCAGCAGCTTAGAAGGGGATCAGCCCCAGCATTTT. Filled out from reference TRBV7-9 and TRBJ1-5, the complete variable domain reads DTGVSQNPRHKITKRGQNVTFRCDPISEHNRLYWYRQTLGQGPEFLTYFQNEAQLEKSRLLSDRFSAERPKGSFSTLEIQRTEQGDSAMYLCASSLEGDQPQHFGDGTRLSIL.

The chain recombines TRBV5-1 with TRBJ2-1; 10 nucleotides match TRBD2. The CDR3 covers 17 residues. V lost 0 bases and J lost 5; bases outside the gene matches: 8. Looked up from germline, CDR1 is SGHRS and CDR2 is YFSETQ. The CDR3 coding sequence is TGCGCCAGCAGCTTGGCCGAGCGGGAGGGCCGCGACAATGAGCAGTTCTTC. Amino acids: CASSLAEREGRDNEQFF.

The CDR3 DNA follows: TGTGCCAGCAGTACTAGGGCGACAGGAACCTACGAGCAGTACTTC. Its translation: CASSTRATGTYEQYF. The chain carries TRBV6-5 and TRBJ2-7; D is perhaps TRBD1 (6 bases). V lost 5 bases and J 2 bases, leaving 16 bases between the germline ends. This CDR3 has 15 amino acids. Germline CDR1 and CDR2: MNHEY and SVGAGI.

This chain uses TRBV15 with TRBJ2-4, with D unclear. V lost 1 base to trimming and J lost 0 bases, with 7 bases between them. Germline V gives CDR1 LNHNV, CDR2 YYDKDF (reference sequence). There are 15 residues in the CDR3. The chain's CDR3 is CATSRGGLAKNIQYF. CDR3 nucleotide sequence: TGTGCCACCAGCAGAGGGGGTCTAGCCAAAAACATTCAGTACTTC. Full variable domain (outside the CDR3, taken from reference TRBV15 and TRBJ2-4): DAMVIQNPRYQVTQFGKPVTLSCSQTLNHNVMYWYQQKSSQAPKLLFHYYDKDFNNEADTPDNFQSRRPNTSFCFLDIRSPGLGDTAMYLCATSRGGLAKNIQYFGAGTRLSVL.

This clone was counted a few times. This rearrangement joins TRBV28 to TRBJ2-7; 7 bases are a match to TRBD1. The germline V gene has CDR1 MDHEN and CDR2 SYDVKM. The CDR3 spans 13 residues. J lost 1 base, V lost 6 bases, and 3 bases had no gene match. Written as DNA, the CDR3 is TGTGCCAGCAGGACAGGGCCATCCTACGAGCAGTACTTC. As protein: CASRTGPSYEQYF. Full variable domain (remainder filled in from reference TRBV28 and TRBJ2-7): DVKVTQSSRYLVKRTGEKVFLECVQDMDHENMFWYRQDPGLGLRLIYFSYDVKMKEKGDIPEGYSVSREKKERFSLILESASTNQTSMYLCASRTGPSYEQYFGPGTRLTVT.

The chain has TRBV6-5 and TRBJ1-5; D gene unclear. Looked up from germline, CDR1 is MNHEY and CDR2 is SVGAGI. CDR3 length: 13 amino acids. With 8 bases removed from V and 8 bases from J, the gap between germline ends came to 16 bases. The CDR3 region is CASSRRRMEPQHF. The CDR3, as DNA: TGTGCCAGCTCCAGGAGGCGGATGGAGCCCCAGCATTTT.

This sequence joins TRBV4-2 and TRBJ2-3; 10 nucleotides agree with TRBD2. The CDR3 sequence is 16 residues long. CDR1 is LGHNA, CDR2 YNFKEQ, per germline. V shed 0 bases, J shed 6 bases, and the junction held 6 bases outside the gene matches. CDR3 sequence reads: CASSQESRAGGDTQYF. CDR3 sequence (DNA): TGTGCCAGCAGCCAAGAAAGTCGAGCGGGGGGGGATACGCAGTATTTT.

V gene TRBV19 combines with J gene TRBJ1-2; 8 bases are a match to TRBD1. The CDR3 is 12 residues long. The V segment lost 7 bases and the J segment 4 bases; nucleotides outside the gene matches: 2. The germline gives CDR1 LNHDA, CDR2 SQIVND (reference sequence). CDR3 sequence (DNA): TGTGCCAGTACCGACAGGGGCTATGGCTACACCTTC. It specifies CASTDRGYGYTF.

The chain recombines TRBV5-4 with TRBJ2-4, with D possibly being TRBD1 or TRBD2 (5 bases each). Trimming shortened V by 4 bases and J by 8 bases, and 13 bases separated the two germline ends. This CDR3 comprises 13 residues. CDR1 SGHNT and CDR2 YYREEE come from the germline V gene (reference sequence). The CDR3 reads CASSQTGRHIQYF. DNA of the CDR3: TGTGCCAGCAGCCAGACGGGGCGGCACATTCAGTACTTC.

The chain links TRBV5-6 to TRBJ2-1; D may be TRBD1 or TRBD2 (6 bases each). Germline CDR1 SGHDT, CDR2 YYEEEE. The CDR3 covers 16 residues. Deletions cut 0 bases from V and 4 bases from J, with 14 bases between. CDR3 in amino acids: CASSLVPGAGYNEQFF. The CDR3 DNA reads TGTGCCAGCAGCTTGGTGCCGGGGGCGGGTTACAATGAGCAGTTCTTC.

The CDR3 region has the DNA TGTGCCAGCAGTTCCGCTTCAGAGGACACCATATATTTT. It translates to CASSSASEDTIYF. The chain couples TRBV28 to TRBJ1-3; D uncertain. Germline CDR1 is MDHEN and CDR2 is SYDVKM. This CDR3 comprises 13 residues. The ends were cut back, 4 bases at V and 8 bases at J, with 12 bases in the middle.

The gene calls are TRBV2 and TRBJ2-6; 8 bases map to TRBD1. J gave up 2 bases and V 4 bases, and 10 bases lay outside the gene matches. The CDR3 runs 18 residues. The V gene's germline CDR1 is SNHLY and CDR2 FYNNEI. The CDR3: CASSGSGQGSAGANVLTF. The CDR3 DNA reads TGTGCCAGCAGTGGATCTGGACAGGGTTCGGCTGGGGCCAACGTCCTGACTTTC.

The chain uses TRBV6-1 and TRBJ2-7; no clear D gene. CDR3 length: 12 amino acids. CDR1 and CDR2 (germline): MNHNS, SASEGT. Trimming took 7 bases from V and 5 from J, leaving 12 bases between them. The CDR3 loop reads CASTEASHEQYF. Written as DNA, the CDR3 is TGTGCCAGCACGGAAGCCAGTCACGAGCAGTACTTC.

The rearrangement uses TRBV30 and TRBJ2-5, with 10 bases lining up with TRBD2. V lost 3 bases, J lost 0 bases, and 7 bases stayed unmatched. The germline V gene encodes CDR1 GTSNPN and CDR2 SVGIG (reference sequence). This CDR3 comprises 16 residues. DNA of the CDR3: TGTGCCTGGAGATCTAGCGGGGGCCGTAACCAAGAGACCCAGTACTTC. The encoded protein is CAWRSSGGRNQETQYF.

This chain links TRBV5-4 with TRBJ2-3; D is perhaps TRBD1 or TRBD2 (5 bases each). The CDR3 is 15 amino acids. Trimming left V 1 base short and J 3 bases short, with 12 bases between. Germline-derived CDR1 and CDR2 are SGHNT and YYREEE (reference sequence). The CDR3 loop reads CASSLRQGETDTQYF. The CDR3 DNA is TGTGCCAGCAGCTTGCGGCAGGGAGAAACAGATACGCAGTATTTT.

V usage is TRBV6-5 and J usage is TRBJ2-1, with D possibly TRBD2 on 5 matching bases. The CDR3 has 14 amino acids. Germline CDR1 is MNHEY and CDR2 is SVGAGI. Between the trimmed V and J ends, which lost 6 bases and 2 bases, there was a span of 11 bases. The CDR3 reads CASRGSRPYNEQFF. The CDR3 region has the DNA TGTGCCAGCAGGGGGAGCAGGCCCTACAATGAGCAGTTCTTC.

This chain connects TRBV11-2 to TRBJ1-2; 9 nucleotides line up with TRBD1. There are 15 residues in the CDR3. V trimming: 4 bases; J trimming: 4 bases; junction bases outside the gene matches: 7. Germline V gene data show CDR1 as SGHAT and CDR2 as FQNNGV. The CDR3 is CASSSTGTGPYGYTF. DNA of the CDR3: TGTGCCAGCAGCTCTACCGGGACAGGGCCCTATGGCTACACCTTC.

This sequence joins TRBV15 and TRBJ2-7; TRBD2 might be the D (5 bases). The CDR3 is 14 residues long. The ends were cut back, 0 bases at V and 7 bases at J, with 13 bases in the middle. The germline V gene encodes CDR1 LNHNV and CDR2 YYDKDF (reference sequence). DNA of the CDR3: TGTGCCACCAGCAGAGATCACCAAACGGGGGAGCAGTACTTC. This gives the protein CATSRDHQTGEQYF.

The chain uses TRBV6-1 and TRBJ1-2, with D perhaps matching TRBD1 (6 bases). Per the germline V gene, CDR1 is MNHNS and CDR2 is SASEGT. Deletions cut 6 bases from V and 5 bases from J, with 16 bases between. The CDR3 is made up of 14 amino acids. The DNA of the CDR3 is TGTGCCAGCAGAGCCTTACAGGGCTTATATGGCTACACCTTC. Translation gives CASRALQGLYGYTF.

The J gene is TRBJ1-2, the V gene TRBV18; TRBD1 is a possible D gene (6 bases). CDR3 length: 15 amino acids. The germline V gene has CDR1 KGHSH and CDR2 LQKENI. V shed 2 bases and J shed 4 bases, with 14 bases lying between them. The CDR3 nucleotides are TGTGCCAGCTCACCAGGGGCAGGGGAAACCTATGGCTACACCTTC. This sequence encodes CASSPGAGETYGYTF.

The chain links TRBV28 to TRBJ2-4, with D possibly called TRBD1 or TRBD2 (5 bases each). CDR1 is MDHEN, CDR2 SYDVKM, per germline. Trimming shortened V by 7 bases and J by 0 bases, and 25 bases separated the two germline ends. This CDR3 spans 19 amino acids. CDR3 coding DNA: TGTGCCAGCACCTTCCCGGCAGGTTCGAGAGGGGTAGCCAAAAACATTCAGTACTTC. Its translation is CASTFPAGSRGVAKNIQYF.